This T cell receptor beta chain was identified in a study of cytomegalovirus exposure and HLA in healthy donors. The overall study: Earlier results showed roughly 120 million unique TCR beta sequences derived from some 180 million T cells. Assignment to the Caucasian-associated ancestry cluster applied to approximately 79% of the 300 to 500 genotyped donors.

The PCR was carried out with 60 Vbeta primers and 13 Jbeta primers. Generated by immunoSEQ multiplex PCR, the TCRdb table keeps only in-frame clones and is missing some. The data contain 200,000 to 250,000 clones, 55% to 75% of them singletons. The table lists this clone with a count of one. The antigen remains unidentified. Broader study findings: With high specificity and sensitivity, the classifier reportedly diagnosed cytomegalovirus status. V segments that were indistinguishable, TRBV6-2 and TRBV6-3 among them, were omitted from analysis.

V dropped 8 bases and J dropped 2 bases, with 13 bases sitting between them. Germline lookup yields CDR1 SNHLY and CDR2 FYNNEI. This CDR3 is 14 amino acids long. The chain has TRBV2 and TRBJ1-5; D is unresolved. This TCR was sampled from a man aged 35-49 years in good health and CMV-seropositive. The sample taken for sequencing was PBMCs. CDR3 protein: CASVEGFGNQPQHF. In DNA form, the CDR3 reads TGTGCCAGCGTCGAGGGCTTTGGCAATCAGCCCCAGCATTTT.